Below, one TCR beta chain is given with its context. This entry is derived from a study of OX40 agonist ivuxolimab in advanced cancers. Germline V gene data show CDR1 as MNHNS and CDR2 as SASEGT. The CDR3 loop spans 15 amino acids. Trimming removed 3 bases from V and 5 bases from J; junction bases left unmatched: 3. Enrollment shut out patients with autoimmune disease history or systemic immunosuppression. Clones were sequenced by immunoSEQ multiplex PCR, and TCRdb holds only the in-frame ones, with some missing. The profile shows 50,000 to 70,000 clones, roughly 89% of them singletons. This receptor was taken from an adult with an advanced solid tumor such as melanoma, head and neck, liver or kidney cancer. V is TRBV6-1 and J is TRBJ2-3, with 12 bases identical to TRBD2. The sample was CD4+ or CD8+ T cells sorted from blood, taken in a trial of the OX40 agonist ivuxolimab. CDR3 residues: CASSDILAGGDTQYF. CDR3 in DNA: TGTGCCAGCAGTGATATACTAGCGGGAGGAGATACGCAGTATTTT.